These 16 T cell receptor beta chains share one sample of origin, sequenced in a study of blood T cell repertoires in COVID-19. Libraries were prepared by immunoSEQ multiplex PCR; TCRdb keeps only in-frame clonotypes and omits some of them. Of about 310,000 clones in the sample, about nine tenths were seen once. Sequencing used PBMCs or T cells enriched from blood (not recorded which). The receptors were gathered from a man aged 60 to 75 who had recovered from COVID-19.

The sample holds one count of this clone. The genes are TRBV6-5 and TRBJ1-1; D not resolved. The CDR3 consists of 13 residues. Trimming shortened V by 7 bases and J by 7 bases, and 16 bases separated the two germline ends. Per germline, CDR1 MNHEY and CDR2 SVGAGI. CDR3 DNA sequence: TGTGCCAGCAAGTGGGTCAGTCCGGGTGAAGCTTTCTTT. It yields the protein CASKWVSPGEAFF.

The chain recombines TRBV27 with TRBJ2-3; TRBD2 aligns across 9 bases. CDR1 and CDR2 (germline): MNHEY, SMNVEV (reference sequence). The CDR3 consists of 15 residues. With V trimmed by 5 bases and J by 4 bases, 7 bases remained unmatched. CDR3 region: CASSRPGLAADTQYF. The CDR3 DNA follows: TGTGCCAGCAGTCGTCCGGGACTAGCCGCAGATACGCAGTATTTT.

The chain carries TRBV28 and TRBJ1-2; 7 bases are a match to TRBD1. The CDR3 covers 13 residues. Germline V gene lookup returns CDR1 MDHEN and CDR2 SYDVKM. V shed 11 bases, J shed 4 bases, and the junction held 10 bases outside the gene matches. The CDR3 loop reads CAVRDSRTYGYTF. The CDR3 DNA sequence: TGTGCCGTTCGGGACAGCCGGACCTATGGCTACACCTTC.

The chain uses TRBV2 and TRBJ2-5, with 9 bases matching TRBD1. Germline V gene data show CDR1 as SNHLY and CDR2 as FYNNEI. J was trimmed by 5 bases and V by 5 bases; bases with no gene match: 6. The CDR3 is 14 residues long. CDR3 sequence (DNA): TGTGCCAGCAGTATCGGGGACAGGGCCGAGACCCAGTACTTC. Translating gives CASSIGDRAETQYF.

This rearrangement joins TRBV2 to TRBJ2-5; TRBD1 agrees at 7 bases. The V gene end was trimmed by 3 bases and the J gene end by 3 bases; junction bases not matched to a gene: 4. CDR3 length equals 14 residues. Germline V CDR1 and CDR2: SNHLY, FYNNEI. DNA for the CDR3: TGTGCCAGCAGTGACGGGCAGGGGGAAGAGACCCAGTACTTC. It codes for CASSDGQGEETQYF.

This chain uses TRBV7-8 with TRBJ1-5, with D unresolved. V lost 0 bases and J 0 bases, leaving 6 bases between the germline ends. The germline V gene has CDR1 SGHVS and CDR2 FQNEAQ. This CDR3 contains 15 residues. The CDR3 DNA is TGTGCCAGCAGCTTAGCATTGTATAGCAATCAGCCCCAGCATTTT. This translates into CASSLALYSNQPQHF.

This rearrangement joins TRBV5-1 to TRBJ1-2, with a tentative D call TRBD1 (5 bases). Per the germline V gene, CDR1 is SGHRS and CDR2 is YFSETQ. This CDR3 comprises 15 residues. V lost 4 bases to trimming and J lost 8 bases, with 21 bases between them. The CDR3 is CASSPGAGGTLGYTF. The DNA of the CDR3 is TGCGCCAGCAGCCCCGGGGCGGGGGGAACGTTGGGCTACACCTTC.

This clone came up once. The chain combines TRBV28 with TRBJ1-4, with TRBD1 matching 10 bases. Trimming removed 8 bases from V and 1 base from J; junction bases left unmatched: 16. The germline gives CDR1 MDHEN, CDR2 SYDVKM. The CDR3 length is 19 residues. For the CDR3, the DNA is TGTGCCAGCCACTCCAATCCGGGACAGGGGCTGGGAACTAATGAAAAACTGTTTTTT. Encoded protein: CASHSNPGQGLGTNEKLFF.

The V and J genes are TRBV5-6 and TRBJ1-1; D not certain. V was clipped by 2 bases and J by 3 bases, with 5 bases between them. Per germline, CDR1 SGHDT and CDR2 YYEEEE. The CDR3 length is 12 residues. The CDR3 spells CASSFVYTEAFF. The CDR3 DNA follows: TGTGCCAGCAGCTTTGTCTACACTGAAGCTTTCTTT.

This clone is a singleton in its sample. This chain joins TRBV7-3 and TRBJ2-3, with 8 bases fitting TRBD2. The V and J ends lost 5 bases and 3 bases, in that order; junction bases with no gene match: 7. This CDR3 region has 15 residues. The germline gives CDR1 SGHTA, CDR2 FQGTGA. CDR3: CASSPVGGRTDTQYF. CDR3 coding DNA: TGTGCCAGCAGCCCAGTTGGCGGGAGGACAGATACGCAGTATTTT.

The V gene is TRBV28, the J gene TRBJ2-1; D not resolved. CDR3 size: 16 residues. The V end was cut by 7 bases, the J end by 2 bases, with 18 bases between. CDR1 MDHEN and CDR2 SYDVKM come from the germline V gene. The CDR3 DNA is TGTGCCAGCACCAGAGGTACTGCCTCAGCCTACAATGAGCAGTTCTTC. Protein: CASTRGTASAYNEQFF.

J is TRBJ2-3 and V is TRBV7-2; no reliable D call. The V end was cut by 3 bases, the J end by 0 bases, with 10 bases between. Germline CDR1 is SGHTA and CDR2 is FQGNSA. CDR3 length: 15 residues. CDR3 in DNA: TGTGCCAGCAGCTTTAACTCCGTTAGCACAGATACGCAGTATTTT. Protein sequence: CASSFNSVSTDTQYF.

This sequence joins TRBV18 and TRBJ2-5; 8 positions match TRBD1. Germline V CDR1 and CDR2: KGHSH, LQKENI. The V and J ends lost 2 bases and 4 bases, in that order; junction bases with no gene match: 3. The CDR3 is made up of 14 amino acids. CDR3 coding DNA: TGTGCCAGCTCACCATACGACAGGGGAGAGACCCAGTACTTC. Residues: CASSPYDRGETQYF.

This rearrangement joins TRBV10-2 to TRBJ2-1; 7 nucleotides agree with TRBD2. The germline CDR1 and CDR2 sequences are WSHSY and SAAADI. V lost 6 bases, J lost 0 bases, and 17 bases stayed unmatched. The CDR3 has 19 amino acids. CDR3 sequence reads: CASRELAYAISSSYNEQFF. CDR3 coding DNA: TGCGCCAGCAGGGAACTAGCGTACGCCATATCGAGCTCCTACAATGAGCAGTTCTTC.

For this clone: The junction shows a germline mismatch at one end, possibly a read error. This chain uses TRBV2 with TRBJ1-1; D is ambiguous. The CDR3 is 12 amino acids. Germline CDR1 and CDR2: SNHLY and FYNNEI. CDR3 amino acids: CASSDRSRPIDF. CDR3 DNA: TGTGCCAGCAGTGATCGGTCCAGGCCGATAGACTTT.

The V call is TRBV9, the J call TRBJ1-6, with 7 positions matching TRBD1. The germline gives CDR1 SGDLS, CDR2 YYNGEE. CDR3 size: 15 residues. The V and J ends lost 3 bases and 9 bases, in that order; junction bases with no gene match: 9. The CDR3 sequence: CASSDRDSSSSPLHF. CDR3 bases: TGTGCCAGCAGCGACCGGGACAGCAGCAGTTCACCCCTCCACTTT.